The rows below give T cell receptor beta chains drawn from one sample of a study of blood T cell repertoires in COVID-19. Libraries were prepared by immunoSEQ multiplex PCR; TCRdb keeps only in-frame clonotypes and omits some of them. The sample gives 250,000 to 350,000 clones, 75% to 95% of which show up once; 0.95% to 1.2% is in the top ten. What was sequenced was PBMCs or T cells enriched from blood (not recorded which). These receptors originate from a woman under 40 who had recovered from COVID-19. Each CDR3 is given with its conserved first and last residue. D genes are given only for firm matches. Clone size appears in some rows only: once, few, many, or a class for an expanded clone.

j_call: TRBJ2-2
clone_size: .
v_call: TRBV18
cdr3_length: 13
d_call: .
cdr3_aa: CASSPDYDGELFF
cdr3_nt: TGTGCCAGCTCACCCGACTACGACGGGGAGCTGTTTTTT

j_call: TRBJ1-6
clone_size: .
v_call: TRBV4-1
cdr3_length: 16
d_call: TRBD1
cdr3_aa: CASSQDPGQSNSPLHF
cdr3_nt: TGCGCCAGCAGCCAAGATCCGGGACAGAGTAATTCACCCCTCCACTTT

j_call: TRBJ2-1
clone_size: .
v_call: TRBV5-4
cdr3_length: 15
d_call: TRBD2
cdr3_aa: CASSMTSGRFNEQFF
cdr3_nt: TGTGCCAGCAGCATGACTAGCGGGAGGTTCAATGAGCAGTTCTTC

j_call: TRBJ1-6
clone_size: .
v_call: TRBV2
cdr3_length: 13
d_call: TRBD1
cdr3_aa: CASGGTGSSPLHF
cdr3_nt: TGTGCCAGCGGGGGGACAGGCTCCTCACCCCTCCACTTT

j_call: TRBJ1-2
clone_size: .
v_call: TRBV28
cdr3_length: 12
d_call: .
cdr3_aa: CASSSVNYGYTF
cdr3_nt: TGTGCCAGCAGTTCCGTCAACTATGGCTACACCTTC

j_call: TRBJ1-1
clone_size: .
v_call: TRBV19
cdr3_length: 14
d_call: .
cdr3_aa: CASYQDARGPEAFF
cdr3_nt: TGTGCCAGTTACCAGGATGCCCGGGGTCCTGAAGCTTTCTTT

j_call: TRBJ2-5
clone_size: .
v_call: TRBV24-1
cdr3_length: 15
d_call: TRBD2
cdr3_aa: CATSGTSGKTETQYF
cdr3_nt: TGTGCCACCAGTGGGACTAGCGGGAAAACGGAGACCCAGTACTTC

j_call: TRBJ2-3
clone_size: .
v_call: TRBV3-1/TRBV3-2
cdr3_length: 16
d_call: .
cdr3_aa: CASSLNGGGAMDTQYF
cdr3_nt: TGTGCCAGCAGCCTAAATGGAGGGGGGGCGATGGATACGCAGTATTTT

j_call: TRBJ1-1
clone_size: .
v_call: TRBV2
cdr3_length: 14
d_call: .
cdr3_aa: CASTKREQNTEAFF
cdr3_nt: TGTGCCAGCACTAAAAGGGAGCAGAACACTGAAGCTTTCTTT

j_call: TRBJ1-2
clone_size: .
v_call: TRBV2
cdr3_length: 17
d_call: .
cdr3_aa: CASSEGAGRLANYGYTF
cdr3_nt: TGTGCCAGCAGTGAAGGGGCAGGGCGGTTGGCTAACTATGGCTACACCTTC

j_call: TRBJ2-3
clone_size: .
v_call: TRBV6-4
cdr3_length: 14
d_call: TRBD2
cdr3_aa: CASSDRGGADTQYF
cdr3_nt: TGTGCCAGCAGTGACCGTGGGGGGGCAGATACGCAGTATTTT

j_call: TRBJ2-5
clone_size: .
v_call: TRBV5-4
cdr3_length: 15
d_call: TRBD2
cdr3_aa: CASGGTSLSKETQYF
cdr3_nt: TGTGCCAGCGGCGGGACTAGTCTTTCCAAAGAGACCCAGTACTTC

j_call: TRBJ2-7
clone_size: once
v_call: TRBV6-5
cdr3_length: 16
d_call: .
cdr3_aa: CASSYSIWAGIYEQYF
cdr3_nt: TGTGCCAGCAGTTACTCGATTTGGGCAGGGATCTACGAGCAGTACTTC

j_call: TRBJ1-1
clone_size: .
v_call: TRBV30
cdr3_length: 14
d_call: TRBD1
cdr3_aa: CAWRYRGPGTEAFF
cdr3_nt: TGTGCCTGGAGATACAGGGGGCCCGGGACTGAAGCTTTCTTT

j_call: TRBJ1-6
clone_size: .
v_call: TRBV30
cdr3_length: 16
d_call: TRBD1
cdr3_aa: CAWNRGAGSYNSPLHF
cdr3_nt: TGTGCCTGGAACAGGGGCGCAGGGTCCTATAATTCACCCCTCCACTTT

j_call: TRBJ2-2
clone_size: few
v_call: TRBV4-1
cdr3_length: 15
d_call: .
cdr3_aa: CASSQEVGATGELFF
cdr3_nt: TGCGCCAGCAGCCAAGAAGTAGGGGCCACCGGGGAGCTGTTTTTT

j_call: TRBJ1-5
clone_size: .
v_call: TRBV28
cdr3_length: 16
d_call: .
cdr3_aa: CASSFEGSGSNQPQHF
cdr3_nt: TGTGCCAGCAGTTTTGAGGGCTCGGGGAGCAATCAGCCCCAGCATTTT

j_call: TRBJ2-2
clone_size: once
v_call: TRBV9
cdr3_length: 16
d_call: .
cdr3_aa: CASSVRGGTNTGELFF
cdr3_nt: TGTGCCAGCAGCGTAAGGGGCGGTACGAACACCGGGGAGCTGTTTTTT

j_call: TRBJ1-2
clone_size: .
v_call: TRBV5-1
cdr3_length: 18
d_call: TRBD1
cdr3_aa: CASSPVAIDRVANYGYTF
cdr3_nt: TGCGCCAGCAGCCCCGTCGCGATCGACAGGGTCGCTAACTATGGCTACACCTTC

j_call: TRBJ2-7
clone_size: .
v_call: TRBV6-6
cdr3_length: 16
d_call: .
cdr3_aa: CASSYDSRRNSYEQYF
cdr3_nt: TGTGCCAGCAGTTACGATTCACGGAGAAACTCCTACGAGCAGTACTTC

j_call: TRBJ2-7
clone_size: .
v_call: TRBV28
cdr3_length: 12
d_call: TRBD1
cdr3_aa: CASRTGIHEQYF
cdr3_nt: TGTGCCAGCAGGACAGGGATCCACGAGCAGTACTTC

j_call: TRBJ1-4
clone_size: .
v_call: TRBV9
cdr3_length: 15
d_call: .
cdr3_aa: CASSPGGETNEKLFF
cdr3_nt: TGTGCCAGCAGCCCTGGGGGGGAAACTAATGAAAAACTGTTTTTT

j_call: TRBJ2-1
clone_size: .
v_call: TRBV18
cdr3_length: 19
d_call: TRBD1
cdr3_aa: CASSPRRGQGVLYPNEQFF
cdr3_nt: TGTGCCAGCTCACCACGTAGGGGACAGGGGGTTTTGTATCCCAATGAGCAGTTCTTC

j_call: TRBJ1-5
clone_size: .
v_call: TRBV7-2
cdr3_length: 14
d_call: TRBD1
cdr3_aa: CASSLDRGQRPQHF
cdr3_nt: TGTGCCAGCAGCTTAGACAGGGGGCAGCGGCCCCAGCATTTT

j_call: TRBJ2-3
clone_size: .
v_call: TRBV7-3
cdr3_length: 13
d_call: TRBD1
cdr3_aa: CASSSTGADTQYF
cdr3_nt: TGTGCCAGCAGCTCTACAGGGGCAGATACGCAGTATTTT

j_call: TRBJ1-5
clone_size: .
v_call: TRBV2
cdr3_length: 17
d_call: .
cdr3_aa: CASSEDRGFGGNQPQHF
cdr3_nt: TGTGCCAGCAGTGAAGATCGTGGTTTCGGGGGCAATCAGCCCCAGCATTTT

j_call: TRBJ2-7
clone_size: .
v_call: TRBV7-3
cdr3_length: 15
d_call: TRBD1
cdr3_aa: CASSLTGTGVYEQYF
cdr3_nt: TGTGCCAGCAGCTTAACCGGGACAGGGGTCTACGAGCAGTACTTC